Reported below is one TCR beta chain. Its antigen is unknown. Clones were sequenced by immunoSEQ multiplex PCR, and TCRdb holds only the in-frame ones, with some missing. The table lists over 65,000 clones, less than 95% of them singletons, with about 8% in the top ten. This entry is derived from a study of graft-versus-host responses after intestinal transplantation. As for the study in general: Following induction with anti-thymocyte globulin, all recipients were given tacrolimus and steroids for around three years.

Study-level points and caveats: Investigators detected GvH clones in recipient marrow, with some emerging earlier in ileum or blood. When patients had graft-donor T cell macrochimerism, their allografts held high graft-versus-host to host-versus-graft clonal ratios.

This CDR3 contains 13 residues. Germline V gene data show CDR1 as MNHEY and CDR2 as SMNVEV (reference sequence). V shed 6 bases and J shed 6 bases, with 14 bases lying between them. The TCR originated in a human donor who was the organ donor for an intestinal transplant. This sample comprised unstimulated CD8+ T cells sorted from spleen or lymph node cells, obtained before transplant. V gene TRBV27 combines with J gene TRBJ1-1; no clear D gene. In nucleotides, the CDR3 is TGTGCCAGCAGGGGAGAGACGGGTCCTGAAGCTTTCTTT. This gives the protein CASRGETGPEAFF.